Listed below are T cell receptor beta chains from one sample, sequenced in a study of shared clonotypes between healthy human individuals. Only in-frame clones appear in the TCRdb table, and some are missing; sequencing was by immunoSEQ multiplex PCR. There are a few million clones in the sample; 80% to 95% occur only once, and about 0.41% lies in the top ten. The sample taken for sequencing was naive CD4+ T cells from PBMCs. The origin of the receptors is a man aged 18 to 30 in good health. Some clones in this sample may be carry-over from other donors' samples. The conserved cysteine and the conserved F or W are not part of the CDR3 here. Fields, in order: D gene, V gene, CDR3 protein. The D gene is left open where the match is weak.

>-|TRBV7-6
ASSSQGVGEQY
>-|TRBV18
ASSPSVETQY
>-|TRBV19
ASSERIYGYT
>TRBD2|TRBV5-8
ASSLLAGTNTGELF
>TRBD2|TRBV7-9
ASSLGTSGRWEQETQY
>TRBD2|TRBV5-1
ASSSARLAGGSEQY
>TRBD2|TRBV7-9
ASSPLGLAGVREQF
>-|TRBV6-5
ASSERQGNTIY
>-|TRBV7-9
ASSKDRWGTNTEAF
>TRBD1|TRBV15
ATSTTGGRRSGYT
>-|TRBV7-7
ASSLEQGTEAF
>TRBD2|TRBV7-2
ASSYRAGDGTDTQY
>TRBD2|TRBV11-2
ASSRLAGESEQF
>-|TRBV5-1
ASSKSRDTPGKLF
>-|TRBV11-2
ASSLARGSYEQY
>-|TRBV28
ASGRWNYGYT
>-|TRBV5-4
ASSRRDSGYEQY
>-|TRBV19
ASKAPYNEQF
>-|TRBV28
ASSLWGRHQPQH
>TRBD2|TRBV5-4
ASSAGTSGIRASTDTQY
>-|TRBV6-1
ASSELDRSSYNEQF
>TRBD2|TRBV9
ASSVEAGARQSGELF
>-|TRBV5-4
ASSPGTANYGYT
>-|TRBV18
ASSSRESSYNEQF
>-|TRBV18
ASSPGGRNTEAF
>TRBD2|TRBV19
ASSPGLAGHGEQF
>-|TRBV19
ASSEGRGTEAF
>-|TRBV25-1
ASRYGNTEAF
>-|TRBV6-6
ASSYSRTAAYEQY
>-|TRBV4-2
ASSHVRQDLNEKLF
>TRBD1|TRBV27
ASSPGQVFGETQY
>-|TRBV18
ASSPSTNQPQH
>TRBD2|TRBV5-4
ASSLGSSGIYEQY
>-|TRBV19
ASKLAPATDTQY
>-|TRBV18
ASSPSRPGVGDTEAF
>TRBD1|TRBV11-3
ASSLGQGATFHEQF
>-|TRBV7-3
ASSRYTGELF
>TRBD2|TRBV7-8
ASSPIGGNSNTGELF
>TRBD2|TRBV5-1
ASSLMRETSTDTQY
>-|TRBV6-6
ASSRPDYEQY
>-|TRBV5-1
ASSFGGRNQPQH
>-|TRBV19
ATSDYPREQF
>-|TRBV2
ASSEAYGKVNQPQH
>-|TRBV19
ASSIARTFPQH
>TRBD2|TRBV5-1
ASSRGLAGGEFQETQY
>-|TRBV6-1
ASRTTNLNGYT
>TRBD1|TRBV11-2
ASSLVPGTGVEKLF
>TRBD1|TRBV29-1
SASQGANTEAF
>-|TRBV5-1
ASSLGAGLETQY
>-|TRBV9
ASSVQDSYEQY
>-|TRBV2
ASRKGDNEQF
>-|TRBV19
ASSRRSEAF
>-|TRBV6-5
ASSRFSGSEQY
>-|TRBV15
ATSRDGAGQPQH